The following is a T cell receptor beta chain sequence with its context. Its antigen remains unidentified. The CDR3 runs 13 residues. The V end was cut by 4 bases, the J end by 4 bases, with 13 bases between. Germline CDR1 and CDR2: GTSNPN and SVGIG (reference sequence). The data derive from a study of T cell responses to AZD1222 COVID-19 vaccine. The repertoire was sequenced with immunoSEQ multiplex PCR; TCRdb's copy has only in-frame clones and lacks some. This sample has fewer than 200,000 clones, with roughly 90% found just once. Study-wide results and limits: Of the AZD1222 recipients, only 5 or 6 were seropositive at baseline.

This TCR was sampled from an adult who received the AZD1222 COVID-19 vaccine. The source material was peripheral blood, sampled 28 days after the second AZD1222 dose. The gene calls are TRBV30 and TRBJ1-2, with D uncertain. The CDR3 is CAWNPLSIYGYTF. As DNA, the CDR3 is TGTGCCTGGAATCCACTTTCGATCTATGGCTACACCTTC.